This paragraph covers one T cell receptor (beta chain) sequence. Diagnoses were made from clinical symptoms, serum measures (thyroxine and TRAb), thyroid ultrasound and orbital computed tomography. The sample belongs to a study of T cells in Graves' hyperthyroidism and ophthalmopathy. With 5 bases removed from V and 8 bases from J, the gap between germline ends came to 15 bases. Germline V CDR1 and CDR2: SEHNR, FQNEAQ (reference sequence). There are 13 residues in the CDR3. Amplified regions were TCR beta CDR3 sequences from RNA transcripts. Researchers ran a first-round RT-PCR on the TCR CDR3 using the HTBI primer set. Via MiXCR, TCRdb re-called the multiplex PCR reads, giving one row per CDR3 protein. The data hold hundreds of thousands of distinct CDR3 sequences, with 35% to 55% observed a single time.

The source is a woman aged 18 to 35 with Graves' hyperthyroidism. What was sequenced was peripheral blood or thyroid tissue (not recorded which). V gene TRBV7-9 combines with J gene TRBJ1-1; tentative D call: TRBD1 (5 bases). The CDR3 is CASSVVEGIEAFF. For the CDR3, the DNA is TGTGCCAGCAGCGTAGTTGAGGGGATAGAAGCTTTCTTT.